One and the same sample provided the 8 T cell receptor beta chains below, sequenced in a study of T cell responses to AZD1222 COVID-19 vaccine. Data came from immunoSEQ multiplex PCR; TCRdb stores just in-frame clones and leaves some out. There are fewer than 200,000 clones in the sample; roughly 92% occur only once, and over 1.5% lies in the top ten. The source material was peripheral blood, sampled on day 0 of AZD1222 vaccination. These TCRs come from an adult in good health.

The chain has TRBV27 and TRBJ1-2, with 7 bases matching TRBD1. J gave up 6 bases and V 1 base, and 2 bases lay outside the gene matches. The CDR3 is made up of 13 amino acids. The germline CDR1 and CDR2 sequences are MNHEY and SMNVEV (reference sequence). The CDR3 DNA follows: TGTGCCAGCAGTTTATTAGGGGGCGATGGCTACACCTTC. This encodes CASSLLGGDGYTF.

The V gene is TRBV4-1, the J gene TRBJ2-7; perhaps D is TRBD1 or TRBD2 (5 bases each). Germline V gene sequence: CDR1 MGHRA, CDR2 YSYEKL. V gave up 0 bases and J gave up 5 bases, with 23 bases separating them. The CDR3 runs 18 residues. The CDR3 sequence: CASSQEVVGVLPGNEQYF. In DNA form, the CDR3 reads TGCGCCAGCAGCCAAGAAGTTGTAGGGGTTCTGCCCGGGAACGAGCAGTACTTC.

V usage is TRBV10-2 and J usage is TRBJ1-5; tentatively, D is TRBD1 (5 bases). Trimming stripped 7 bases from V and 2 bases from J, with 9 bases between. This CDR3 contains 13 residues. Germline assignment: CDR1 WSHSY and CDR2 SAAADI. The CDR3 spells CASTGAGNQPQHF. In nucleotides, the CDR3 is TGCGCCAGCACCGGGGCTGGCAATCAGCCCCAGCATTTT.

In DNA, the CDR3 is TGTGCCAGCAGGGGGGGACAGGGGAGCGCTGAAGCTTTCTTT. It is translated as CASRGGQGSAEAFF. The chain uses TRBV6-5 and TRBJ1-1; TRBD1 aligns across 10 bases. The CDR3 has 14 residues. The germline CDR1 and CDR2 sequences are MNHEY and SVGAGI. V lost 6 bases, J lost 6 bases, and 7 bases stayed unmatched.

Turning to this clone: The junction does not match germline at one end; this may be a read error. The J gene is TRBJ2-7, the V gene TRBV10-3; D possibly matches TRBD1 or TRBD2 (5 bases each). CDR3 length: 12 amino acids. Germline assignment: CDR1 ENHRY and CDR2 SYGVKD. Here the CDR3 reads CAISEYRDVVNF. CDR3 in DNA: TGTGCCATCAGTGAGTACCGGGACGTTGTAAACTTC.

This chain uses TRBV13 with TRBJ2-7; TRBD2 matches 8 bases. V dropped 8 bases and J dropped 4; count of bases not matched to a gene: 13. The CDR3 length is 15 residues. CDR1 and CDR2 from the germline V gene are PRHDT and FYEKMQ (reference sequence). The chain's CDR3 is CASGSTGSGSYEQYF. For the CDR3, the DNA is TGTGCCAGCGGATCCACCGGGAGCGGGAGTTACGAGCAGTACTTC.

This clone showed up just a few times. The chain has TRBV4-2 and TRBJ2-7; a weak D match, TRBD2 (7 bases). The CDR3 runs 17 residues. The germline V gene has CDR1 LGHNA and CDR2 YNFKEQ. Trimming removed 1 base from V and 2 bases from J, with 18 bases in between. CDR3 sequence reads: CASSQVAGVQGPYEQYF. The CDR3 coding sequence is TGTGCCAGCAGCCAAGTTGCGGGGGTCCAGGGGCCCTACGAGCAGTACTTC.

The chain couples TRBV29-1 to TRBJ1-5; tentative D call: TRBD1 (6 bases). Germline V gives CDR1 SQVTM, CDR2 ANQGSEA. The CDR3 spans 12 residues. The V gene lost 5 bases and the J gene lost 4 bases, with 9 bases spanning the gap. CDR3 sequence reads: CSVRQENQPQHF. In nucleotides, the CDR3 is TGCAGCGTTAGACAGGAAAATCAGCCCCAGCATTTT.